This T cell receptor (beta chain) was documented in a study of T-cell reconstitution after alpha-beta-depleted transplantation in children. Preparation of the TCRbeta library used unique molecular identifiers. TCRdb itself ran the PCR reads through MiXCR, one entry per CDR3 protein. The table records 450,000 to 600,000 distinct CDR3 sequences, approximately 20% of them present only once. Trimming cost V 5 bases and J 1 base; bases outside gene matches: 11. The CDR3 spans 18 residues. Germline V lookup: CDR1 SGHAT, CDR2 FQDESV (reference sequence). This clonotype showed up just a few times. V gene TRBV11-1 combines with J gene TRBJ2-3; 11 nucleotides align to TRBD2. The receptor's source is a human donor who donated a stem cell graft to a child with acute lymphoblastic leukemia. The specimen comprised PBMCs from the stem cell graft donor, sampled from the stem cell graft. CDR3 amino acids: CASSPRPGLAERTDTQYF. Written as DNA, the CDR3 is TGTGCCAGCAGCCCGCGACCGGGACTAGCGGAGCGCACAGATACGCAGTATTTT.